The 21 T cell receptor beta chains reported below all come from one sample, sequenced in a study of blood T cell repertoires in COVID-19. TCRdb's table, derived via immunoSEQ multiplex PCR, lists solely in-frame clones and lacks some. The sample has fewer than 80,000 clones, roughly 92% seen once. Sequenced material: peripheral blood. Source of these receptors: a human donor in a cohort sampled during active COVID-19.

The V gene is TRBV27, the J gene TRBJ1-6; 10 bases match TRBD1. The germline gives CDR1 MNHEY, CDR2 SMNVEV (reference sequence). V gave up 5 bases and J gave up 7 bases; unmatched junction bases: 5. CDR3 size: 15 residues. CDR3 in amino acids: CASSKPGQGNSPLHF. The DNA for the CDR3 is TGTGCCAGCAGTAAGCCGGGACAGGGGAATTCACCCCTCCACTTT.

The DNA for the CDR3 is TGCAGCGTTGATGTCGTCAGGGTACGGAATGAGCAGTTCTTC. Translated: CSVDVVRVRNEQFF. The rearrangement joins TRBV29-1 to TRBJ2-1, with a weak D call TRBD1 (5 bases). CDR1 is SQVTM, CDR2 ANQGSEA, per germline. The CDR3 extends over 14 amino acids. The V end was cut by 3 bases, the J end by 7 bases, with 16 bases between.

J is TRBJ1-4 and V is TRBV3-1 (or the pseudogene TRBV3-2); D call uncertain. Germline assignment: CDR1 LGHDT and CDR2 YNNKEL (reference sequence). The CDR3 sequence is 15 residues long. V was cut by 0 bases and J by 7 bases, with 12 bases left in between. In nucleotides, the CDR3 is TGTGCCAGCAGCCAAGATGGCGGGCGGGGTGAAAAACTGTTTTTT. Its protein is CASSQDGGRGEKLFF.

The chain has TRBV7-9 and TRBJ2-7; D might be TRBD2 (5 bases). V lost 1 base and J 7 bases, leaving 20 bases between the germline ends. CDR1 and CDR2 from the germline V gene are SEHNR and FQNEAQ (reference sequence). This CDR3 has 16 residues. CDR3 bases: TGTGCCAGCAGCTTAGGGGCAGGAGGCCCCTCTGGAGAGCAGTACTTC. Protein sequence: CASSLGAGGPSGEQYF.

The chain has TRBV4-1 and TRBJ1-4, with 7 bases fitting TRBD1. This CDR3 comprises 13 residues. Germline V gene lookup returns CDR1 MGHRA and CDR2 YSYEKL. V was pared by 8 bases and J by 7 bases, with 7 bases of the junction left unmatched. The CDR3 coding sequence is TGCGCCAGCCGCCGAGACAGGGCTGAAAAACTGTTTTTT. Its protein is CASRRDRAEKLFF.

The chain joins TRBV15 to TRBJ2-7, with 7 bases identical to TRBD2. The CDR3 totals 17 residues. Per the germline V gene, CDR1 is LNHNV and CDR2 is YYDKDF (reference sequence). With 3 bases clipped from V and 6 bases from J, the junction kept 17 bases outside the gene matches. The CDR3 spells CATSSPPRGVTPSEQYF. CDR3 nucleotides: TGTGCCACCAGCAGCCCCCCCCGGGGGGTCACACCTTCCGAGCAGTACTTC.

The gene calls are TRBV7-2 and TRBJ1-1, with D possibly matching TRBD1 (5 bases). V lost 6 bases to trimming and J lost 2 bases, with 13 bases between them. The germline V gene has CDR1 SGHTA and CDR2 FQGNSA. CDR3 length: 14 residues. CDR3 DNA sequence: TGTGCCAGCAGGCCCGGCGACAGTAACACTGAAGCTTTCTTT. Protein product: CASRPGDSNTEAFF.

The genes are TRBV12-3 or TRBV12-4 and TRBJ2-1; 8 bases line up with TRBD2. This CDR3 comprises 13 residues. Unmatched junction bases numbered 3, after V lost 3 bases and J lost 8 bases. CDR3 in DNA: TGTGCCAGCAGTTTGGCGGGGGGATATGAGCAGTTCTTC. Amino acid sequence: CASSLAGGYEQFF.

This rearrangement joins TRBV19 to TRBJ2-5; weak D call: TRBD1 (5 bases). Germline assignment: CDR1 LNHDA and CDR2 SQIVND (reference sequence). The CDR3 spans 15 residues. With 1 base removed from V and 5 bases from J, the gap between germline ends came to 14 bases. The CDR3 loop reads CASSIAGKARETQYF. The CDR3 nucleotides read TGTGCCAGTAGTATAGCAGGGAAGGCCAGGGAGACCCAGTACTTC.

This clone appeared once. The chain uses TRBV27 and TRBJ2-1; 14 bases agree with TRBD2. V trimming: 4 bases; J trimming: 8 bases; junction bases outside the gene matches: 7. CDR1 and CDR2 from the germline V gene are MNHEY and SMNVEV (reference sequence). The CDR3 loop spans 16 amino acids. The CDR3 spells CASSSLGTSGRDEQFF. The CDR3 DNA is TGTGCCAGCAGTTCACTTGGGACTAGCGGGAGAGATGAGCAGTTCTTC.

V usage is TRBV11-3 and J usage is TRBJ2-1; D gene unclear. CDR1 and CDR2 from the germline V gene are SGHNT and YENEEA. V was pared by 4 bases and J by 10 bases, with 11 bases between. The CDR3 runs to 12 residues. Here the CDR3 reads CASSSAGWEQFF. The CDR3 nucleotides are TGTGCCAGCAGCTCGGCCGGGTGGGAGCAGTTCTTC.

V usage is TRBV7-9 and J usage is TRBJ1-2; 8 bases agree with TRBD1. Germline V gives CDR1 SEHNR, CDR2 FQNEAQ (reference sequence). V lost 2 bases to trimming and J lost 6 bases; unmatched junction nucleotides: 8. This CDR3 has 15 amino acids. CDR3 in DNA: TGTGCCAGCAGCTTACGGGACAGGATACCGGATGGCTACACCTTC. Translated: CASSLRDRIPDGYTF. Supplemented by reference TRBV7-9 and TRBJ1-2, the full variable domain reads DTGVSQNPRHKITKRGQNVTFRCDPISEHNRLYWYRQTLGQGPEFLTYFQNEAQLEKSRLLSDRFSAERPKGSFSTLEIQRTEQGDSAMYLCASSLRDRIPDGYTFGSGTRLTVV.

The rearrangement uses TRBV19 and TRBJ2-7; D possibly corresponds to TRBD2 (7 bases). CDR1 is LNHDA, CDR2 SQIVND, per germline (reference sequence). The length of the CDR3 is 15 residues. Trimming removed 7 bases at V and 6 bases at J, with 22 bases between. This CDR3 reads CASTPRSGGGGEQYF. The CDR3 nucleotides are TGTGCCAGTACCCCTCGGTCTGGCGGGGGCGGCGAGCAGTACTTC.

This rearrangement joins TRBV5-4 to TRBJ1-6; D may be TRBD1 (6 bases). The CDR3 covers 16 residues. CDR1 is SGHNT, CDR2 YYREEE, per germline (reference sequence). The V end was cut by 2 bases, the J end by 6 bases, with 15 bases between. CDR3: CASSFEAGQPNSPLHF. CDR3 DNA: TGTGCCAGCAGCTTTGAGGCAGGACAGCCTAATTCACCCCTCCACTTT.

The V and J genes are TRBV19 and TRBJ1-1; possibly TRBD1 for D (5 bases). Germline V CDR1 and CDR2: LNHDA, SQIVND (reference sequence). V lost 4 bases to trimming and J lost 5 bases, with 11 bases between them. The CDR3 is 13 amino acids. This chain's CDR3 is CASSTAGYTEAFF. For the CDR3, the DNA is TGTGCCAGTAGTACTGCAGGGTATACTGAAGCTTTCTTT. Looking up the rest from reference TRBV19 and TRBJ1-1 gives the full variable domain: DGGITQSPKYLFRKEGQNVTLSCEQNLNHDAMYWYRQDPGQGLRLIYYSQIVNDFQKGDIAEGYSVSREKKESFPLTVTSAQKNPTAFYLCASSTAGYTEAFFGQGTRLTVV.

The V and J genes are TRBV6-4 and TRBJ2-7; D gene uncertain. Germline V gene sequence: CDR1 MRHNA, CDR2 SNTAGT. The V gene lost 0 bases and the J gene lost 6 bases, with 9 bases spanning the gap. There are 13 residues in the CDR3. The CDR3 sequence: CASSDSKPGEQYF. In DNA form, the CDR3 reads TGTGCCAGCAGTGACTCGAAACCGGGCGAGCAGTACTTC.

The chain uses TRBV5-5 and TRBJ2-2; weak D call: TRBD1 (5 bases). Looked up from germline, CDR1 is SGHKS and CDR2 is YYEKEE (reference sequence). The CDR3 has 14 residues. The V end was cut by 4 bases, the J end by 6 bases, with 13 bases between. CDR3 nucleotides: TGTGCCAGCAGCCAAGGGGTTCGGTCCGGGGAGCTGTTTTTT. Amino acid sequence: CASSQGVRSGELFF.

There are a few counts of this clone. The V gene is TRBV20-1, the J gene TRBJ1-2; D uncertain. CDR1 and CDR2 from the germline V gene are DFQATT and SNEGSKA (reference sequence). The CDR3 has 15 residues. V lost 3 bases and J lost 0, with 14 bases in between. For the CDR3, the DNA is TGCAGTGCTAGTCTACGGGCACTAGCTAACTATGGCTACACCTTC. It encodes CSASLRALANYGYTF.

The V gene is TRBV18, the J gene TRBJ1-1; no clear D gene. Trimming pared 8 bases from V and 0 bases from J, leaving 10 bases between. Germline-derived CDR1 and CDR2 are KGHSH and LQKENI. The CDR3 covers 13 residues. The CDR3 DNA sequence: TGTGCCAGCCATCGACTGATGAACACTGAAGCTTTCTTT. Translating it yields CASHRLMNTEAFF.

The V call is TRBV19, the J call TRBJ2-7, with D possibly being TRBD1 (8 bases). V was shortened by 8 bases and J by 4 bases, with 18 bases between the two germline ends. CDR1 and CDR2 (germline): LNHDA, SQIVND (reference sequence). This CDR3 comprises 14 residues. CDR3 coding DNA: TGTGCCAGTGGCGCCGGGAGGACAGGGTACGAGCAGTACTTC. Translated, it gives CASGAGRTGYEQYF.

This chain uses TRBV6-5 with TRBJ1-2, with TRBD1 as a possible D gene (5 bases). The V end lost 6 bases, the J end lost 6 bases, and 17 bases lay between the germline ends. The CDR3 extends over 14 amino acids. Germline CDR1 MNHEY, CDR2 SVGAGI. DNA for the CDR3: TGTGCCAGCAGGGACACCCCTACCCTCCATGGCTACACCTTC. Protein sequence: CASRDTPTLHGYTF.